Listed below are T cell receptor beta chains from one sample, sequenced in a study of CD8+ T cells in alopecia areata. The table came from immunoSEQ multiplex PCR; TCRdb's copy has only in-frame clones and leaves some out. Here the sample spans 150,000 or so clones, around 54% being singletons. Material: CD4+ T cells sorted from blood. The receptor set was obtained from a human donor in good health. CDR3s include the opening cysteine and the closing phenylalanine or tryptophan. D genes are given only for firm matches. Clone size is not always given. Where it is, it says once, few, many or a class for expanded clones.

V gene	D gene	clone size	J gene	CDR3 protein	CDR3 DNA
TRBV6-5	.	once	TRBJ1-2	CASSYSLGGNYGYTF	TGTGCCAGCAGTTACTCCCTGGGCGGAAACTATGGCTACACCTTC
TRBV7-2	TRBD2	many	TRBJ2-1	CASSLAIYGLAGFYNEQFF	TGTGCCAGCAGCTTAGCTATATATGGGTTAGCGGGGTTCTACAATGAGCAGTTCTTC
TRBV7-9	.	.	TRBJ2-1	CASNEQFF	TGTGCCAGCAATGAGCAGTTCTTC
TRBV11-2	TRBD1	.	TRBJ2-1	CASRPVRDRVNEQFF	TGTGCCAGCAGACCCGTGAGGGACAGGGTCAATGAGCAGTTCTTC
TRBV7-2	TRBD1	.	TRBJ1-1	CASSLGTGTNTEAFF	TGTGCCAGCAGCTTAGGGACAGGGACTAACACTGAAGCTTTCTTT
TRBV25-1	.	few	TRBJ2-5	CASSRPTETQYF	TGTGCCAGCAGTCGCCCGACAGAGACCCAGTACTTC
TRBV11-2	.	.	TRBJ2-5	CASSQTREETQYF	TGTGCCAGCAGCCAAACTAGGGAAGAGACCCAGTACTTC
TRBV7-9	TRBD2	.	TRBJ2-5	CASSQAGGPGKETQYF	TGTGCCAGCAGCCAAGCGGGAGGGCCGGGGAAAGAGACCCAGTACTTC
TRBV6-6	.	many	TRBJ2-6	CASSKAAAGANVLTF	TGTGCCAGCAGCAAAGCCGCAGCTGGGGCCAACGTCCTGACTTTC
TRBV11-2	.	.	TRBJ1-1	CASSSPLLLDTEAFF	TGTGCCAGCAGCTCCCCACTGCTACTAGACACTGAAGCTTTCTTT
TRBV10-3	.	few	TRBJ1-4	CAISESGTTNEKLFF	TGTGCCATCAGTGAGTCGGGGACAACTAATGAAAAACTGTTTTTT
TRBV29-1	.	few	TRBJ1-5	CSVVTEAGLQHF	TGCAGCGTTGTTACCGAAGCGGGACTCCAGCATTTT
TRBV30	.	once	TRBJ2-3	CAWLPRNSDTQYF	TGTGCCTGGTTACCCAGGAACTCAGATACGCAGTATTTT
TRBV29-1	.	.	TRBJ1-1	CSVEVSGATEAFF	TGCAGCGTTGAGGTCTCCGGAGCGACTGAAGCTTTCTTT
TRBV2	.	few	TRBJ2-1	CASTLGRNNEQFF	TGTGCCAGCACCTTAGGGCGTAACAATGAGCAGTTCTTC
TRBV28	.	.	TRBJ2-7	CASVGQGAAGEQYF	TGTGCCAGCGTTGGGCAGGGGGCAGCGGGAGAGCAGTACTTC